This TCR beta chain is from a study of shared clonotypes between healthy human individuals. Study at large: Researchers drew samples from two women and three men aged 18 to 49. Study-level results: Non-shared clonotypes had lower generation probabilities than those shared by all four donors.

A word on this clone: Its cognate antigen is unknown.

Germline CDR1 is SGHTS and CDR2 is YDEGEE. V shed 4 bases and J shed 3 bases, with 11 bases lying between them. This CDR3 has 13 amino acids. It was CD45RO-negative cells, positively selected for CCR7, that made up naive CD8 cells, with terminally differentiated effector memory CD45RA+ cells excluded. Every donor, a Caucasian adult, lived in Nashville, Tennessee. Several immunoSEQ plates held equal portions of the genomic DNA taken from each subset. Profiling relied on immunoSEQ multiplex PCR, and the TCRdb table lists in-frame clones only, not all of them. The sample shows roughly 1,800,000 clones, approximately 94% of them seen only once.

This chain links TRBV5-8 with TRBJ2-7; D ambiguous. Material: naive CD8+ T cells sorted from blood. The origin of this receptor is a man aged 18 to 30 in good health. This CDR3 reads CASSPIPLYEQYF. CDR3 nucleotides: TGTGCCAGCAGCCCGATACCACTCTACGAGCAGTACTTC.